This T cell receptor beta chain was sequenced in a study of blood T cell repertoires in COVID-19. Across the study: COVID-19 samples from acute and convalescent phases originated in the United States, Italy and Spain. From T cells, B-cell-depleted T cells, or PBMCs came the material, which was cDNA or gDNA.

In the authors' workflow: Estimation of nucleated cell counts was performed using reference gene primer amplification. Profiling relied on immunoSEQ multiplex PCR, and the TCRdb table lists in-frame clones only, not all of them. The DNA gave D and trimming, while V, J and clone size come from that table. The table lists fewer than 25,000 clones, approximately 90% of them singletons. This CDR3 comprises 15 residues. CDR1 and CDR2 from the germline V gene are KGHDR and SFDVKD. The V gene lost 4 bases and the J gene lost 1 base, with 12 bases spanning the gap. The genes are TRBV24-1 and TRBJ2-5; D perhaps matches TRBD2 (5 bases). The source material was peripheral blood. The sequence derives from a man aged 65-85 years with acute or convalescent COVID-19. The CDR3 region has the DNA TGTGCCACCAGTGACCACCATCGGGGCCAAGAGACCCAGTACTTC. Amino acids: CATSDHHRGQETQYF.